This T cell receptor (beta chain) emerged from a study of identical twins. Study outcomes and limitations: Researchers reported weaker excess twin sharing in beta out-of-frame sequences.

Unique molecular identifiers were in the cDNA, with template-switch universal primer binding. MiXCR, applied by TCRdb to the 5' RACE reads, yields one record per CDR3 protein. This sample has about 690,000 distinct CDR3 sequences, with approximately 6% found just once. The germline V gene has CDR1 MNHEY and CDR2 SVGAGI. The CDR3 totals 14 residues. Trimming removed 2 bases from V and 5 bases from J, with 9 bases in between. In its sample, this clonotype was seen many times. Its cognate antigen is unknown. This receptor was identified in a man between 18 and 29 years old in good health. This chain connects TRBV6-5 to TRBJ2-2; unclear D gene. The sample comprised naive T cells sorted from blood. In nucleotides, the CDR3 is TGTGCCAGCAGTTACGGTGCGGAAACCGGGGAGCTGTTTTTT. Encoded protein: CASSYGAETGELFF.